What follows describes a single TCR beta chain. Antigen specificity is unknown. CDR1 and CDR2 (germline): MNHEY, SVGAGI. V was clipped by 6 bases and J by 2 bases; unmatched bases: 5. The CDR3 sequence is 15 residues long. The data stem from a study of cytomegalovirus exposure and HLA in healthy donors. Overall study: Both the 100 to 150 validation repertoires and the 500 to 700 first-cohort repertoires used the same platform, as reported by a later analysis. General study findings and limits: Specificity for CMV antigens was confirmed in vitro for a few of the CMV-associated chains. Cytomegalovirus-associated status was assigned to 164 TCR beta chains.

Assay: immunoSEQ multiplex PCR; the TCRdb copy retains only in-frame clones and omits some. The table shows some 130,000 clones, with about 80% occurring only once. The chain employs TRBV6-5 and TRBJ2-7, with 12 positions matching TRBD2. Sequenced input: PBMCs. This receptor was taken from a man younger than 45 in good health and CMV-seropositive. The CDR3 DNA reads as TGTGCCAGCAGCCAAGGACTAGCGGGAACCTACGAGCAGTACTTC. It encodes CASSQGLAGTYEQYF.